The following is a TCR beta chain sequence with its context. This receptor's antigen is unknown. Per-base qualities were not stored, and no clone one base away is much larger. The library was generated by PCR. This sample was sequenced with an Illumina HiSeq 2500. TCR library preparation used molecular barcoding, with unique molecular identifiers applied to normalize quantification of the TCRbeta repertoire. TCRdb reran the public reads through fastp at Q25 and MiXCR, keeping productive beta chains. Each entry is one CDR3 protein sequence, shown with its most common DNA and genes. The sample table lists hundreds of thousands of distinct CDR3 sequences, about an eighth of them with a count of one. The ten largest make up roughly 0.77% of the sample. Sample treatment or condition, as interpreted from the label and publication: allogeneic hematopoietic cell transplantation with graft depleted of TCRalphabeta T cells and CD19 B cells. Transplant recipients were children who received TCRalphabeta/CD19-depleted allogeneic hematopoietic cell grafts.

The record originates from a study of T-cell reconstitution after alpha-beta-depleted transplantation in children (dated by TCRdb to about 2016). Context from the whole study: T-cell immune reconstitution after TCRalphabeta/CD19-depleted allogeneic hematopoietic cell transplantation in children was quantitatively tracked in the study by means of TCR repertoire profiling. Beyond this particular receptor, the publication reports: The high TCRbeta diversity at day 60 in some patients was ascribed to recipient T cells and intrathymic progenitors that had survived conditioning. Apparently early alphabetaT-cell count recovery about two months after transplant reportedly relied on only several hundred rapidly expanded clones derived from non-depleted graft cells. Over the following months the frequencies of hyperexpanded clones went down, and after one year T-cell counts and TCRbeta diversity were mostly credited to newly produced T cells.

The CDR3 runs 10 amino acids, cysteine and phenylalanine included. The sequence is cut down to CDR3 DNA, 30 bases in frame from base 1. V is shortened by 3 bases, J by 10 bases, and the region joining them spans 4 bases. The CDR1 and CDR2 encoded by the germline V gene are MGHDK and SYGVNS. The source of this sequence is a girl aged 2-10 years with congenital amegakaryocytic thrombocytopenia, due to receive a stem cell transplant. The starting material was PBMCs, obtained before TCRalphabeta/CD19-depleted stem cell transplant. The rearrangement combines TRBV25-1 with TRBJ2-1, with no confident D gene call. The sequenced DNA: TGTGCCAGCAGTGACATAGAGCAGTTCTTC. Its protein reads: CASSDIEQFF.